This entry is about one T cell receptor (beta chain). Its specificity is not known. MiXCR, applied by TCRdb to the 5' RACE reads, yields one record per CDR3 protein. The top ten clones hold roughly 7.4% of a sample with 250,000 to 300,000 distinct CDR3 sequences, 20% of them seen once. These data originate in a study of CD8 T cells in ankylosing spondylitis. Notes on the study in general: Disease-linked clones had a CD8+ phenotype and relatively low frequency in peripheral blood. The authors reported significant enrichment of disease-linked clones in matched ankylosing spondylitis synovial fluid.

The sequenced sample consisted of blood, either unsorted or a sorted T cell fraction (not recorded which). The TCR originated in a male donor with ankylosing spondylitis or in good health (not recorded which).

CDR3 amino acids: CASTVGGQPQHF. The DNA for the CDR3 is TGTGCCAGCACCGTCGGGGGTCAGCCCCAGCATTTT. The genes are TRBV12-3 or TRBV12-4 and TRBJ1-5, with D perhaps matching TRBD1 (5 bases). Between the trimmed V and J ends, which lost 7 bases and 6 bases, there was a span of 10 bases. The CDR3 covers 12 residues.